This record concerns one TCR beta chain sequence. Its antigen is not known. Documented treatment: roughly 18 received Ad26.COV2.S at low or high dose, single or two shots; several received placebo; per-sample allocation not given. Vaccine and placebo recipients were sampled on day 63 after the first injection. Aged 18-55 years, donor was enrolled in Boston around 2020. The data belong to a study of Ad26.COV2.S vaccination and SARS-CoV-2 variants. Findings of the study overall: Responses of T cells in total may have been underestimated by the TCR breadth and depth analyses.

With 1 base clipped from V and 9 bases from J, the junction kept 5 bases outside the gene matches. This CDR3 comprises 15 residues. Germline lookup yields CDR1 SGHTA and CDR2 FQGNSA. Generated by immunoSEQ multiplex PCR, the TCRdb table keeps only in-frame clones and is missing some. The sample has approximately 500,000 clones, around nine tenths seen once. The material sequenced was peripheral blood, taken in a trial of Ad26.COV2.S vaccine versus placebo. This chain connects TRBV7-2 to TRBJ2-1, with 11 bases aligning to TRBD2. This TCR came from a person aged 18-65 years who received the Ad26.COV2.S COVID-19 vaccine or a placebo. Here the CDR3 reads CASSLGLAGGREQFF. CDR3 bases: TGTGCCAGCAGCTTAGGATTAGCGGGAGGGCGTGAGCAGTTCTTC.